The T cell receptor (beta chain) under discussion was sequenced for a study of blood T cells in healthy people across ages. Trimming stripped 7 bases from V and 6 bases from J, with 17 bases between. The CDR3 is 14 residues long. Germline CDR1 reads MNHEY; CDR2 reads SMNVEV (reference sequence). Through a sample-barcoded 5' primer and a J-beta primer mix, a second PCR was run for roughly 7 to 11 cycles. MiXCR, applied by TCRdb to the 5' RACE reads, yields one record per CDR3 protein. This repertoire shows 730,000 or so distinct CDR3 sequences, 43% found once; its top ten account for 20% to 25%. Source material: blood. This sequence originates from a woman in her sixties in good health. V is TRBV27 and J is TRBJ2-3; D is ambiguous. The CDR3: CASTSIGMRDTQYF. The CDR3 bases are TGTGCCAGCACCTCGATTGGGATGAGGGATACGCAGTATTTT.